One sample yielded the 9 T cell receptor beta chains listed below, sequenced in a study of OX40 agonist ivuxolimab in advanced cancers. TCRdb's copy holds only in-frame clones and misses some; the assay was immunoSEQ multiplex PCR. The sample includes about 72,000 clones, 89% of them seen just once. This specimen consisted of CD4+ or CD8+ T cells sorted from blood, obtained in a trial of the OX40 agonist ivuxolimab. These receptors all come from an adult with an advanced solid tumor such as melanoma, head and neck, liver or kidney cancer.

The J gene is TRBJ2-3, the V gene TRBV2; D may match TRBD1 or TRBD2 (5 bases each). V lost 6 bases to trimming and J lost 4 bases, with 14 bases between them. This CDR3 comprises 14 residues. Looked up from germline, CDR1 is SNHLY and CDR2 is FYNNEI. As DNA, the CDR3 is TGTGCCAGCAGAGAGGGGAATTTGGCAGATACGCAGTATTTT. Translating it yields CASREGNLADTQYF.

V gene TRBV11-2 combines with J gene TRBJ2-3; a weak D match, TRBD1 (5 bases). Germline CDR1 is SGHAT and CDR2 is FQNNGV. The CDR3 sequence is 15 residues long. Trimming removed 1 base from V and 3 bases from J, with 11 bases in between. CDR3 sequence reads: CASSLVAGITDTQYF. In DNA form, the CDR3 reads TGTGCCAGCAGCTTAGTGGCAGGGATTACAGATACGCAGTATTTT.

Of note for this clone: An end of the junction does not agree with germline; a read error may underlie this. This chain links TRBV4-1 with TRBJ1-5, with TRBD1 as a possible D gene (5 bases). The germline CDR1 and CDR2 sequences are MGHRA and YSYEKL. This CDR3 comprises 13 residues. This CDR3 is CARSRQGDQPQHF. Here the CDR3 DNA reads TGCGCCCGCAGCCGGCAGGGTGACCAGCCCCAGCATTTT.

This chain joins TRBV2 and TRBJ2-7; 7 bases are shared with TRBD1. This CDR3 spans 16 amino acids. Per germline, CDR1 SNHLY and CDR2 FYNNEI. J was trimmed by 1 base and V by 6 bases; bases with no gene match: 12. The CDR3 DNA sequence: TGTGCCAGCAGGGGCGGTTTATGGGACAGTTCCTACGAGCAGTACTTC. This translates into CASRGGLWDSSYEQYF.

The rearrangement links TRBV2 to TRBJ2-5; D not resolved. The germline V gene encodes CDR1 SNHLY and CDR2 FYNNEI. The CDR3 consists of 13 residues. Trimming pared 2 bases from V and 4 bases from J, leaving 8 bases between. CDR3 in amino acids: CASSELGLETQYF. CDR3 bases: TGTGCCAGCAGTGAACTGGGATTAGAGACCCAGTACTTC.

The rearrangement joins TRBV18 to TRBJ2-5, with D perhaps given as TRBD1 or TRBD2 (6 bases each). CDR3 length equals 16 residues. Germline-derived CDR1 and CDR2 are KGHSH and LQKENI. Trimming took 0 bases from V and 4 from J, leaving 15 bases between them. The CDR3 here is CASSPPRAGGSETQYF. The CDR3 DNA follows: TGTGCCAGCTCACCACCTCGGGCCGGGGGCTCAGAGACCCAGTACTTC.

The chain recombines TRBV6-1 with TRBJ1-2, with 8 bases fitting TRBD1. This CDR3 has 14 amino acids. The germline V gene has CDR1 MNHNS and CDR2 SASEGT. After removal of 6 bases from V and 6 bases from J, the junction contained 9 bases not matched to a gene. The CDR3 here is CASRTGQGDHGYTF. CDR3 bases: TGTGCCAGCAGGACCGGACAGGGCGACCATGGCTACACCTTC.

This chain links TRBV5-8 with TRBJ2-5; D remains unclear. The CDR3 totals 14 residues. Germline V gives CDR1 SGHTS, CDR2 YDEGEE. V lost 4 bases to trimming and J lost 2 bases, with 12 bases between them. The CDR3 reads CASSLRQVQETQYF. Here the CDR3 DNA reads TGTGCCAGCAGCCTAAGACAAGTTCAAGAGACCCAGTACTTC.

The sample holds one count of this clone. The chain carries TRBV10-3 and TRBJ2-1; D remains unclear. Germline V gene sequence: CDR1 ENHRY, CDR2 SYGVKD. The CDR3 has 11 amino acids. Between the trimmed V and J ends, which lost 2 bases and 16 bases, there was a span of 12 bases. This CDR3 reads CAISEGGPPFF. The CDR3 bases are TGTGCCATCAGTGAGGGTGGGCCGCCCTTCTTC.